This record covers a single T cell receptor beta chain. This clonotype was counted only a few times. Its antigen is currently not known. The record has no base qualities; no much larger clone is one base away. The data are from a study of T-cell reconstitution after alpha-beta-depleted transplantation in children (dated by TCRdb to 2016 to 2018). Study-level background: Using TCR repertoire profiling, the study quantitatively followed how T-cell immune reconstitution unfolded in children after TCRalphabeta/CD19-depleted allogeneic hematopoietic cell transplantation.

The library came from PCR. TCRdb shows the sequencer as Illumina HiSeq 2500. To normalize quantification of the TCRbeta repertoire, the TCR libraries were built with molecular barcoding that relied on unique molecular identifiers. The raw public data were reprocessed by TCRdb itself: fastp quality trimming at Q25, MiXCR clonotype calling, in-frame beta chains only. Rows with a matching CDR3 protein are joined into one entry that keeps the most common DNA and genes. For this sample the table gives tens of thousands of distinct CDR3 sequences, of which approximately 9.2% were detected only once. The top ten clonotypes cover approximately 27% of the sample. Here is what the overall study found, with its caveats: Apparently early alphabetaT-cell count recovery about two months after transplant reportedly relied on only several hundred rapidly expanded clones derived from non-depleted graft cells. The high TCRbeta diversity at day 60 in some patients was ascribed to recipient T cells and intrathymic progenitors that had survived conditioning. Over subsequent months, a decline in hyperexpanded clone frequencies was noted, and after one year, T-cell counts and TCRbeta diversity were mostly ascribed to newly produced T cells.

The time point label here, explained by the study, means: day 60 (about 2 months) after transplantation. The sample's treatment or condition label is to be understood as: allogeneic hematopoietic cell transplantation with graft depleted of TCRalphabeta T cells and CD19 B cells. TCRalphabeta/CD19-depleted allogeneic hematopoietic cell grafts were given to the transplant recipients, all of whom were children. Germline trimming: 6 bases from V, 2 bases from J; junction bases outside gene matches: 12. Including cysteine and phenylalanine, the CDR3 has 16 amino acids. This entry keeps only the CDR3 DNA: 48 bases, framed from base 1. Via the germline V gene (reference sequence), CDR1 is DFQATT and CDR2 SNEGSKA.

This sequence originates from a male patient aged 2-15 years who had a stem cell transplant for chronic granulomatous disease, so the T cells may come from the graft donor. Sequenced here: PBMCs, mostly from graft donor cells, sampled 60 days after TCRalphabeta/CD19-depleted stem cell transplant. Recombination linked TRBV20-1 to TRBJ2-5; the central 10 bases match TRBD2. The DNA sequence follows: TGCAGTGCCCCACCCTTCAGAGCGGGAGGGCAAGAGACCCAGTACTTC. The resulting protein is CSAPPFRAGGQETQYF.